The sequence of this T cell receptor (beta chain) was determined in a study of shared clonotypes between healthy human individuals. TCRdb's table, derived via immunoSEQ multiplex PCR, lists solely in-frame clones and lacks some. This sample carries around 700,000 clones, roughly nine tenths of them seen once, and the ten largest clones take approximately 22%. CDR3 length equals 16 residues. Losses at the gene ends were 0 bases for V and 4 bases for J; bases not matched to a gene: 8. The germline V gene has CDR1 LGHNA and CDR2 YNFKEQ. Positively selected for CCR7, the CD45RO-negative cells used as naive CD8 cells excluded terminally differentiated effector memory CD45RA+ cells.

The chain recombines TRBV4-2 with TRBJ2-7, with TRBD2 matching over 8 bases. The sequence derives from a man under 40 in good health. The sequencing sample was made of naive CD8+ T cells sorted from blood. The CDR3 sequence: CASSQETGLALYEQYF. The CDR3 DNA reads TGTGCCAGCAGCCAAGAGACCGGACTAGCTTTGTACGAGCAGTACTTC.